These T cell receptor beta chains were read from a single sample in a study of Tregs in tolerant kidney transplant recipients. Clones were read by immunoSEQ multiplex PCR, and TCRdb kept only the in-frame ones, dropping some. The table lists more than 70,000 clones, about 91% of them singletons. This material consisted of CD4+ T cells from blood (PBMCs), taken 24 months after the transplant. The receptors stem from a human patient who received a combined kidney and bone marrow transplant. Some T cells may be transferred from the graft donor. The CDR3 runs from the conserved cysteine through the conserved F or W. A D gene is named only where the DNA matches it firmly. Size is stated for part of the rows, as once, few or many counts, or as a class when the clone is expanded.

abundance: .; d_gene: TRBD1; v_gene: TRBV6-5; j_gene: TRBJ1-1; CDR3aa: CASSQDRGFTEAFF; CDR3nt: TGTGCCAGCAGTCAGGACAGGGGATTCACTGAAGCTTTCTTT
abundance: .; d_gene: .; v_gene: TRBV2; j_gene: TRBJ1-1; CDR3aa: CASIGGGLGTTEAFF; CDR3nt: TGTGCCAGCATTGGGGGGGGCCTGGGTACAACTGAAGCTTTCTTT
abundance: .; d_gene: TRBD2; v_gene: TRBV27; j_gene: TRBJ2-1; CDR3aa: CASSLFGLAGIMGTVWYNEQFF; CDR3nt: TGTGCCAGCAGTTTATTTGGACTAGCGGGAATTATGGGTACGGTATGGTACAATGAGCAGTTCTTC
abundance: .; d_gene: .; v_gene: TRBV14; j_gene: TRBJ1-5; CDR3aa: CATPRHQGNQPQHF; CDR3nt: TGTGCCACCCCCCGTCACCAGGGCAATCAGCCCCAGCATTTT
abundance: .; d_gene: .; v_gene: TRBV4-1; j_gene: TRBJ2-3; CDR3aa: CASSLSHKFTDTQYF; CDR3nt: TGCGCCAGCAGCCTTAGTCATAAGTTCACAGATACGCAGTATTTT
abundance: .; d_gene: .; v_gene: TRBV9; j_gene: TRBJ1-2; CDR3aa: CASSPQGIGYGYTF; CDR3nt: TGTGCCAGCAGCCCACAGGGAATTGGCTATGGCTACACCTTC
abundance: once; d_gene: TRBD2; v_gene: TRBV18; j_gene: TRBJ2-7; CDR3aa: CASSPLAGSYEQYF; CDR3nt: TGTGCCAGCTCACCACTAGCGGGGTCCTACGAGCAGTACTTC
abundance: .; d_gene: TRBD2; v_gene: TRBV29-1; j_gene: TRBJ2-2; CDR3aa: CSVASGSVGELFF; CDR3nt: TGCAGCGTGGCTAGCGGGAGCGTCGGGGAGCTGTTTTTT
abundance: .; d_gene: .; v_gene: TRBV6-5; j_gene: TRBJ2-5; CDR3aa: CASRASAETQYF; CDR3nt: TGTGCCAGCAGGGCCAGCGCAGAGACCCAGTACTTC
abundance: .; d_gene: TRBD1; v_gene: TRBV30; j_gene: TRBJ1-2; CDR3aa: CAWSSGQGGYGYTF; CDR3nt: TGTGCCTGGAGTTCGGGACAGGGAGGGTATGGCTACACCTTC
abundance: .; d_gene: TRBD2; v_gene: TRBV9; j_gene: TRBJ2-7; CDR3aa: CASSVGFSGRREQYF; CDR3nt: TGTGCCAGCAGCGTAGGGTTTAGCGGGAGACGTGAGCAGTACTTC
abundance: .; d_gene: TRBD2; v_gene: TRBV5-1; j_gene: TRBJ2-3; CDR3aa: CASSAGLAGGTDTQYF; CDR3nt: TGCGCCAGCAGCGCTGGGTTAGCGGGGGGAACAGATACGCAGTATTTT
abundance: .; d_gene: .; v_gene: TRBV18; j_gene: TRBJ2-7; CDR3aa: CASSSQRLYEQYF; CDR3nt: TGTGCCAGCTCATCACAGAGACTCTACGAGCAGTACTTC
abundance: .; d_gene: .; v_gene: TRBV7-8; j_gene: TRBJ1-6; CDR3aa: CASSLAIPTGGISSPLHF; CDR3nt: TGTGCCAGCAGCTTAGCCATACCGACGGGGGGCATTAGTTCACCCCTCCACTTT
abundance: .; d_gene: .; v_gene: TRBV5-1; j_gene: TRBJ2-5; CDR3aa: CASSPVPLNQETQYF; CDR3nt: TGCGCCAGCAGCCCAGTACCTTTAAACCAAGAGACCCAGTACTTC
abundance: once; d_gene: .; v_gene: TRBV5-1; j_gene: TRBJ1-6; CDR3aa: CASSLGAATNSPLHF; CDR3nt: TGCGCCAGCAGCTTGGGGGCCGCGACGAATTCCCCCCTCCACTTT
abundance: .; d_gene: TRBD1; v_gene: TRBV9; j_gene: TRBJ2-6; CDR3aa: CASSVSTGGGPGANVLTF; CDR3nt: TGTGCCAGCAGCGTGTCGACAGGGGGGGGCCCTGGGGCCAACGTCCTGACTTTC
abundance: .; d_gene: TRBD1; v_gene: TRBV9; j_gene: TRBJ2-1; CDR3aa: CASSIGGTGPPYNEQFF; CDR3nt: TGTGCCAGCAGCATTGGAGGGACAGGGCCCCCCTACAATGAGCAGTTCTTC
abundance: .; d_gene: TRBD2; v_gene: TRBV13; j_gene: TRBJ2-3; CDR3aa: CASSLSGGPDTQYF; CDR3nt: TGTGCCAGCAGCCTTAGCGGGGGCCCAGATACGCAGTATTTT
abundance: .; d_gene: .; v_gene: TRBV19; j_gene: TRBJ1-2; CDR3aa: CASGTEGHHNYGYTF; CDR3nt: TGTGCCAGTGGCACTGAGGGACACCATAACTATGGCTACACCTTC
abundance: .; d_gene: TRBD1; v_gene: TRBV27; j_gene: TRBJ2-7; CDR3aa: CASSLFAPTGYNEQYF; CDR3nt: TGTGCCAGCAGTTTATTTGCCCCGACAGGGTATAACGAGCAGTACTTC
abundance: .; d_gene: TRBD2; v_gene: TRBV13; j_gene: TRBJ2-3; CDR3aa: CASSLISGGIRDTQYF; CDR3nt: TGTGCCAGCAGCTTAATTAGCGGGGGGATAAGAGATACGCAGTATTTT
abundance: once; d_gene: .; v_gene: TRBV4-3; j_gene: TRBJ2-2; CDR3aa: CASSQDPRGTGELFF; CDR3nt: TGCGCCAGCAGCCAAGACCCCCGGGGGACCGGGGAGCTGTTTTTT
abundance: .; d_gene: .; v_gene: TRBV9; j_gene: TRBJ1-1; CDR3aa: CASTPLHMGGTEAFF; CDR3nt: TGTGCCAGCACCCCATTGCATATGGGGGGCACTGAAGCTTTCTTT
abundance: .; d_gene: TRBD2; v_gene: TRBV6-5; j_gene: TRBJ2-1; CDR3aa: CASKFEAHGGNEQFF; CDR3nt: TGTGCCAGCAAATTTGAGGCCCACGGGGGGAATGAGCAGTTCTTC
abundance: .; d_gene: .; v_gene: TRBV2; j_gene: TRBJ1-4; CDR3aa: CASSDSGEKLFF; CDR3nt: TGTGCCAGCAGTGACTCGGGTGAAAAACTGTTTTTT
abundance: .; d_gene: .; v_gene: TRBV9; j_gene: TRBJ1-3; CDR3aa: CASSEDSRGGNTIYF; CDR3nt: TGTGCCAGCAGCGAGGACAGCCGAGGTGGAAACACCATATATTTT
abundance: .; d_gene: TRBD2; v_gene: TRBV19; j_gene: TRBJ2-7; CDR3aa: CASRRASGGFSSYEQYF; CDR3nt: TGTGCCAGTAGGAGGGCCAGCGGGGGTTTCAGCTCCTACGAGCAGTACTTC
abundance: .; d_gene: .; v_gene: TRBV16; j_gene: TRBJ2-5; CDR3aa: CASSAGQTQYF; CDR3nt: TGTGCCAGCAGTGCGGGCCAGACCCAGTACTTC
abundance: .; d_gene: .; v_gene: TRBV18; j_gene: TRBJ1-2; CDR3aa: CASSPSYRENGYTF; CDR3nt: TGTGCCAGCTCACCGTCCTATCGGGAGAATGGCTACACCTTC
abundance: .; d_gene: .; v_gene: TRBV1; j_gene: TRBJ2-2; CDR3aa: CTSSQVVGLAGSTGELFF; CDR3nt: TGCACCAGCAGCCAAGTTGTGGGACTAGCGGGGAGCACCGGGGAGCTGTTTTTT
abundance: .; d_gene: TRBD1; v_gene: TRBV7-8; j_gene: TRBJ1-1; CDR3aa: CASSLAGDRGTEAFF; CDR3nt: TGTGCCAGCAGCTTAGCGGGGGACAGGGGAACTGAAGCTTTCTTT
abundance: .; d_gene: TRBD2; v_gene: TRBV4-3; j_gene: TRBJ2-1; CDR3aa: CASSRSGGAFNEQFF; CDR3nt: TGCGCCAGCAGCCGGAGCGGGGGGGCTTTCAATGAGCAGTTCTTC
abundance: .; d_gene: TRBD2; v_gene: TRBV30; j_gene: TRBJ2-1; CDR3aa: CAWKSGTSGSSYNEQFF; CDR3nt: TGTGCCTGGAAGAGCGGGACTAGCGGGAGCTCCTACAATGAGCAGTTCTTC
abundance: .; d_gene: TRBD1; v_gene: TRBV30; j_gene: TRBJ1-5; CDR3aa: CAWRNRGAQPQHF; CDR3nt: TGTGCCTGGAGAAACAGGGGAGCTCAGCCCCAGCATTTT
abundance: .; d_gene: .; v_gene: TRBV19; j_gene: TRBJ2-3; CDR3aa: CASSIEGLSDTQYF; CDR3nt: TGTGCCAGTAGTATCGAGGGACTTTCAGATACGCAGTATTTT
abundance: .; d_gene: TRBD2; v_gene: TRBV30; j_gene: TRBJ2-7; CDR3aa: CAWAGGGRGYEQYF; CDR3nt: TGTGCCTGGGCCGGCGGGGGGCGAGGCTACGAGCAGTACTTC
abundance: .; d_gene: .; v_gene: TRBV7-6; j_gene: TRBJ2-7; CDR3aa: CASSLAGFEQYF; CDR3nt: TGTGCCAGCAGCTTGGCCGGGTTCGAGCAGTACTTC
abundance: .; d_gene: TRBD1; v_gene: TRBV30; j_gene: TRBJ2-7; CDR3aa: CAWTQGALIEQYF; CDR3nt: TGTGCCTGGACACAGGGGGCGCTGATCGAGCAGTACTTC
abundance: .; d_gene: TRBD1; v_gene: TRBV6-4; j_gene: TRBJ2-1; CDR3aa: CASSDPLLRQGVRGTYNEQFF; CDR3nt: TGTGCCAGCAGTGACCCGCTATTGAGACAGGGGGTAAGGGGCACCTACAATGAGCAGTTCTTC
abundance: .; d_gene: .; v_gene: TRBV7-2; j_gene: TRBJ1-2; CDR3aa: CASSLAGVGYTF; CDR3nt: TGTGCCAGCAGCTTAGCAGGGGTTGGCTACACCTTC
abundance: .; d_gene: TRBD2; v_gene: TRBV6-1; j_gene: TRBJ2-7; CDR3aa: CASSGRPLAGGSYEQYF; CDR3nt: TGTGCCAGCAGTGGGAGACCCCTAGCGGGAGGCTCCTACGAGCAGTACTTC
abundance: .; d_gene: .; v_gene: TRBV15; j_gene: TRBJ1-6; CDR3aa: CATSRDEMLDRPRYSYNSPLHF; CDR3nt: TGTGCCACCAGCAGAGATGAAATGTTGGACAGACCAAGATACTCCTATAATTCCCCCCTCCACTTT
abundance: .; d_gene: .; v_gene: TRBV10-3; j_gene: TRBJ1-1; CDR3aa: CAISERGRDTEAFF; CDR3nt: TGTGCCATCAGTGAGCGGGGGAGGGACACTGAAGCTTTCTTT
abundance: .; d_gene: TRBD1; v_gene: TRBV28; j_gene: TRBJ2-7; CDR3aa: CASSFPAGTGGNEQYF; CDR3nt: TGTGCCAGCAGTTTCCCAGCCGGGACAGGGGGGAACGAGCAGTACTTC
abundance: .; d_gene: .; v_gene: TRBV7-3; j_gene: TRBJ2-7; CDR3aa: CASSFTGSYEQYF; CDR3nt: TGTGCCAGCAGCTTCACAGGCTCCTACGAGCAGTACTTC
abundance: once; d_gene: .; v_gene: TRBV6-5; j_gene: TRBJ2-1; CDR3aa: CASSYTGSGGQFF; CDR3nt: TGTGCCAGCAGTTACACAGGGAGCGGAGGGCAGTTCTTC
abundance: .; d_gene: TRBD1; v_gene: TRBV11-2; j_gene: TRBJ2-7; CDR3aa: CASSYTTGGHEQYF; CDR3nt: TGTGCCAGCAGCTACACCACAGGGGGCCACGAGCAGTACTTC
abundance: .; d_gene: TRBD2; v_gene: TRBV10-3; j_gene: TRBJ2-5; CDR3aa: CAISRGTSGRLETQYF; CDR3nt: TGTGCCATCAGTCGCGGGACTAGCGGGAGACTGGAGACCCAGTACTTC
abundance: .; d_gene: .; v_gene: TRBV5-1; j_gene: TRBJ2-2; CDR3aa: CASSLRQGTGGELFF; CDR3nt: TGCGCCAGCAGCTTGAGGCAGGGGACCGGCGGGGAGCTGTTTTTT
abundance: .; d_gene: .; v_gene: TRBV7-5; j_gene: TRBJ2-3; CDR3aa: CVRSLVRAGLAFNTQYF; CDR3nt: TGTGTCAGAAGCTTAGTGCGGGCGGGACTGGCTTTTAACACGCAGTATTTT
abundance: .; d_gene: .; v_gene: TRBV27; j_gene: TRBJ1-5; CDR3aa: CASSTYNQPQHF; CDR3nt: TGTGCCAGCAGTACCTACAATCAGCCCCAGCATTTT
abundance: .; d_gene: .; v_gene: TRBV10-1; j_gene: TRBJ1-2; CDR3aa: CAPGVLCGYTF; CDR3nt: TGCGCCCCCGGAGTCTTGTGTGGCTACACCTTC
abundance: .; d_gene: TRBD1; v_gene: TRBV4-3; j_gene: TRBJ1-2; CDR3aa: CASSQAGSGTGYGYTF; CDR3nt: TGCGCCAGCAGCCAAGCCGGGAGTGGGACAGGCTATGGCTACACCTTC
abundance: .; d_gene: TRBD1; v_gene: TRBV19; j_gene: TRBJ1-5; CDR3aa: CASSISYTDRGPQHF; CDR3nt: TGTGCCAGTAGTATATCATATACGGACAGGGGCCCACAGCATTTT
abundance: .; d_gene: .; v_gene: TRBV11-2; j_gene: TRBJ2-3; CDR3aa: CASSLGAGELTDTQYF; CDR3nt: TGTGCCAGCAGCTTAGGGGCAGGGGAGCTCACAGATACGCAGTATTTT
abundance: .; d_gene: .; v_gene: TRBV7-8; j_gene: TRBJ2-1; CDR3aa: CASSLGPPKSSFNEQFF; CDR3nt: TGTGCCAGCAGCTTAGGGCCTCCCAAGTCTTCCTTCAATGAGCAGTTCTTC